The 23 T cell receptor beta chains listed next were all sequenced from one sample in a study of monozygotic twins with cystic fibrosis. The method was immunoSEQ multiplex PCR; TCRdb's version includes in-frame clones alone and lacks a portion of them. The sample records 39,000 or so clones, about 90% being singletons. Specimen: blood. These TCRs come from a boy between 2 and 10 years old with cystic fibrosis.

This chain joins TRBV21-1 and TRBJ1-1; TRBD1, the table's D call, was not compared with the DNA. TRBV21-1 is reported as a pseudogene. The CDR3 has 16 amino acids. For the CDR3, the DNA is TGTGCCAGCAGCAACAAGAAGAGGACAGGGATGACTGAAGCTTTCTTT. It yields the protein CASSNKKRTGMTEAFF.

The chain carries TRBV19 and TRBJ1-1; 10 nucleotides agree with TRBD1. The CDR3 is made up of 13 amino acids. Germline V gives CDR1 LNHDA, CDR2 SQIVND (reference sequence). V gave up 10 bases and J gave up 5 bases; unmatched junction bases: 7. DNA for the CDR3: TGTGCCACCCGACAGGGGGCTTGGACTGAAGCTTTCTTT. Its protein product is CATRQGAWTEAFF. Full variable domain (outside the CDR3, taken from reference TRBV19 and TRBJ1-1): DGGITQSPKYLFRKEGQNVTLSCEQNLNHDAMYWYRQDPGQGLRLIYYSQIVNDFQKGDIAEGYSVSREKKESFPLTVTSAQKNPTAFYLCATRQGAWTEAFFGQGTRLTVV.

The CDR3 spells CASSPGGGADYGYTF. CDR3 nucleotides: TGCGCCAGCAGCCCCGGTGGGGGAGCGGACTATGGCTACACCTTC. The rearrangement links TRBV5-1 to TRBJ1-2; D is perhaps TRBD1 (5 bases). The CDR3 consists of 15 residues. Trimming removed 4 bases from V and 3 bases from J, with 16 bases in between. Germline V gene sequence: CDR1 SGHRS, CDR2 YFSETQ. The variable domain in full, completed from reference TRBV5-1 and TRBJ1-2, reads KAGVTQTPRYLIKTRGQQVTLSCSPISGHRSVSWYQQTPGQGLQFLFEYFSETQRNKGNFPGRFSGRQFSNSRSEMNVSTLELGDSALYLCASSPGGGADYGYTFGSGTRLTVV.

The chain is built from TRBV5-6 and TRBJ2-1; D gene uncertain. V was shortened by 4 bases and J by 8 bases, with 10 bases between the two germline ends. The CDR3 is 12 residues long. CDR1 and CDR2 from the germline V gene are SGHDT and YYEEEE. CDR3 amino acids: CASSGPSYEQFF. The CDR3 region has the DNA TGTGCCAGCAGCGGGCCCTCTTATGAGCAGTTCTTC.

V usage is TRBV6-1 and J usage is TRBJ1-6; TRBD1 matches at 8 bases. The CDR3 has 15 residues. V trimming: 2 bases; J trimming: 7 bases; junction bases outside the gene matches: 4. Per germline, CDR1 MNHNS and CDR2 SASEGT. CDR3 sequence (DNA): TGTGCCAGCAGTGAAACCGACAGGGGAAATTCACCCCTCCACTTT. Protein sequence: CASSETDRGNSPLHF.

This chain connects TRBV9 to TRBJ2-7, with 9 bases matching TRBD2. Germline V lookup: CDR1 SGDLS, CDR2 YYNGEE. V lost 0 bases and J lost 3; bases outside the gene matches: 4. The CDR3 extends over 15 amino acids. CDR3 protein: CASSVGVAGDYEQYF. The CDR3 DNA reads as TGTGCCAGCAGCGTAGGGGTAGCGGGAGACTACGAGCAGTACTTC. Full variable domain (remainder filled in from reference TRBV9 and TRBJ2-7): DSGVTQTPKHLITATGQRVTLRCSPRSGDLSVYWYQQSLDQGLQFLIQYYNGEERAKGNILERFSAQQFPDLHSELNLSSLELGDSALYFCASSVGVAGDYEQYFGPGTRLTVT.

The chain's CDR3 is CASSSGTVNTEAFF. DNA for the CDR3: TGTGCCAGCAGCTCCGGGACAGTCAACACTGAAGCTTTCTTT. The rearrangement uses TRBV7-2 and TRBJ1-1; 7 bases are a match to TRBD1. Germline assignment: CDR1 SGHTA and CDR2 FQGNSA. The CDR3 runs to 14 residues. V shed 4 bases, J shed 2 bases, and the junction held 4 bases outside the gene matches.

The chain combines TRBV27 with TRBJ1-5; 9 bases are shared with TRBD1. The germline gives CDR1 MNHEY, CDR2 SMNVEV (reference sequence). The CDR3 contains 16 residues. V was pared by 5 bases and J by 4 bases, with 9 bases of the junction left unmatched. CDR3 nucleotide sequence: TGTGCCAGCAGTCCCCAATACGACAGGGGGAATCAGCCCCAGCATTTT. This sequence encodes CASSPQYDRGNQPQHF.

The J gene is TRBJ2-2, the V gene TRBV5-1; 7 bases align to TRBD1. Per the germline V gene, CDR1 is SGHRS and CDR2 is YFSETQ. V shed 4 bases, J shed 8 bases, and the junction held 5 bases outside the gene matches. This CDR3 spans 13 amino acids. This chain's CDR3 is CASSLGQAGELFF. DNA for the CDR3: TGCGCCAGCAGCCTCGGACAGGCTGGGGAGCTGTTTTTT.

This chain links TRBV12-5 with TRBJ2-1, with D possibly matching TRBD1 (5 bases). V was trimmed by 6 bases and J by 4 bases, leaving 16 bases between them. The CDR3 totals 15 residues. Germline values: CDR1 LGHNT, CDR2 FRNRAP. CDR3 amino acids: CASGPLGHTYNEQFF. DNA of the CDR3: TGTGCTAGTGGCCCCCTAGGACACACTTACAATGAGCAGTTCTTC.

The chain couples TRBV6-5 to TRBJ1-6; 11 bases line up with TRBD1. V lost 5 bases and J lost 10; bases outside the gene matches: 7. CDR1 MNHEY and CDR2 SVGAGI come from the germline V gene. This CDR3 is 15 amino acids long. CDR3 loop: CASSRGDRGKSPLHF. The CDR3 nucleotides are TGTGCCAGCAGTAGGGGGGACAGGGGGAAATCACCCCTCCACTTT.

CDR3 sequence: CASSSTGPNYGYTF. CDR3 bases: TGCGCCAGCAGCTCGACAGGGCCTAACTATGGCTACACCTTC. This chain uses TRBV5-1 with TRBJ1-2; TRBD1 agrees at 7 bases. After removal of 3 bases from V and 0 bases from J, the junction contained 2 bases not matched to a gene. The germline V gene encodes CDR1 SGHRS and CDR2 YFSETQ. This CDR3 comprises 14 residues.

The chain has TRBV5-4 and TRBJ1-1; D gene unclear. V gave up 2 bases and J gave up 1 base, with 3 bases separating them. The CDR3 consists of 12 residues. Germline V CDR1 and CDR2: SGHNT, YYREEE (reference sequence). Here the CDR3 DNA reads TGTGCCAGCAGCTTCGGGAACACTGAAGCTTTCTTT. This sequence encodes CASSFGNTEAFF. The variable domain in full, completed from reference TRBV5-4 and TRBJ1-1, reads ETGVTQSPTHLIKTRGQQVTLRCSSQSGHNTVSWYQQALGQGPQFIFQYYREEENGRGNFPPRFSGLQFPNYSSELNVNALELDDSALYLCASSFGNTEAFFGQGTRLTVV.

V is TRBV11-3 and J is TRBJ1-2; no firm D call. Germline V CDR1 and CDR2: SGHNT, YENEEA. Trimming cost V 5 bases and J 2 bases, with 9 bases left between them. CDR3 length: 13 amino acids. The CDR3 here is CASSQAPNYGYTF. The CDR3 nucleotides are TGTGCCAGCAGCCAGGCCCCGAACTATGGCTACACCTTC.

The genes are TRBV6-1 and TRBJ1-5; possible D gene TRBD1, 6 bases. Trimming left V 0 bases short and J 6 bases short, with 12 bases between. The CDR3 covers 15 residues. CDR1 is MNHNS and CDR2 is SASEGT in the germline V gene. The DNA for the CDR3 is TGTGCCAGCAGTGAAGCGGGGGGCGGGGGTCAGCCCCAGCATTTT. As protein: CASSEAGGGGQPQHF.

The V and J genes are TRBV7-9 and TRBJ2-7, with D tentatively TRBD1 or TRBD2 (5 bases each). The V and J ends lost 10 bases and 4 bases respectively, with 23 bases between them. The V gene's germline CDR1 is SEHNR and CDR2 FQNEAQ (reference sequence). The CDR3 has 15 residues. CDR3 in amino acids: CATTPLGESPYEQYF. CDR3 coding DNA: TGTGCCACAACCCCACTGGGGGAAAGCCCATACGAGCAGTACTTC.

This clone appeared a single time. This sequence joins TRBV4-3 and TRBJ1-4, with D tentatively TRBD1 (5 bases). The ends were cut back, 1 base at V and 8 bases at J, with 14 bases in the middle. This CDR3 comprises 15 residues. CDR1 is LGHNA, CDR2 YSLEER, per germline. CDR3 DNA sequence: TGCGCCAGCAGCCAAGTTGCGGGGGATGGAGAAAAACTGTTTTTT. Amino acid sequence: CASSQVAGDGEKLFF.

In DNA form, the CDR3 reads TGTGCCACCAGCAGGGGTCGAAGACAGTCCAATCAGCCCCAGCATTTT. Amino acid sequence: CATSRGRRQSNQPQHF. This sequence joins TRBV15 and TRBJ1-5; possibly TRBD1 for D (5 bases). Germline CDR1 LNHNV, CDR2 YYDKDF (reference sequence). V was shortened by 3 bases and J by 3 bases, with 15 bases between the two germline ends. The CDR3 loop spans 16 amino acids.

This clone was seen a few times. CDR3 sequence reads: CASSGGLGTEAFF. The CDR3 bases are TGTGCCAGCAGTGGCGGGCTGGGCACTGAAGCTTTCTTT. The chain joins TRBV7-9 to TRBJ1-1; no definite D call. The CDR3 runs 13 residues. Germline V gene data show CDR1 as SEHNR and CDR2 as FQNEAQ (reference sequence). V lost 6 bases and J 4 bases, leaving 12 bases between the germline ends.

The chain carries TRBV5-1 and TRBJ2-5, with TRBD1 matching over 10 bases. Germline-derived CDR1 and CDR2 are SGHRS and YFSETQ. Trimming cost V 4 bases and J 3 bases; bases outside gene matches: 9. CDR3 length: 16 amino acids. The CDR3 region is CASSLRQGASEETQYF. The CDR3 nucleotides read TGCGCCAGCAGCCTAAGACAGGGGGCCTCTGAAGAGACCCAGTACTTC. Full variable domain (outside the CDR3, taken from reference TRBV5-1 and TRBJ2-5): KAGVTQTPRYLIKTRGQQVTLSCSPISGHRSVSWYQQTPGQGLQFLFEYFSETQRNKGNFPGRFSGRQFSNSRSEMNVSTLELGDSALYLCASSLRQGASEETQYFGPGTRLLVL.

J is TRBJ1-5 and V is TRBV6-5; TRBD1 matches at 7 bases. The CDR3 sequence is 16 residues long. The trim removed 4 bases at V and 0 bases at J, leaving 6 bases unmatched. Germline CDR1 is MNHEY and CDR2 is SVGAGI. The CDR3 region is CASSSPGQDSNQPQHF. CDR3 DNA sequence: TGTGCCAGCAGTTCCCCCGGACAGGATAGCAATCAGCCCCAGCATTTT.

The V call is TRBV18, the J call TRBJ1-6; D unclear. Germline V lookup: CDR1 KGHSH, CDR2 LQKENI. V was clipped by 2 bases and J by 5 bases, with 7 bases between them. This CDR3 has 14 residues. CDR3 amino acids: CASSPESHNSPLHF. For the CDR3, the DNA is TGTGCCAGCTCACCAGAATCCCATAATTCACCCCTCCACTTT.

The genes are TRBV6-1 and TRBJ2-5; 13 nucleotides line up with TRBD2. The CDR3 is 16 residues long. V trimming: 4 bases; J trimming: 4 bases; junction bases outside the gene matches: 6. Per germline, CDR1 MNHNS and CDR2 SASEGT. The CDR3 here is CASSVSGTSGAETQYF. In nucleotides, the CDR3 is TGTGCCAGCAGTGTTTCCGGGACTAGCGGGGCAGAGACCCAGTACTTC.